Listed here are 30 T cell receptor beta chains from one sample, sequenced in a study of regulatory T cells in long-lasting Graves disease. Through Arm-PCR of CDR3 regions and iRepertoire HTBI primers, TCR beta libraries were built. One entry per CDR3 protein results from TCRdb running MiXCR on the multiplex PCR reads. Among over 450,000 distinct CDR3 sequences listed, around 12% were seen once. The time point denotes: newly diagnosed GD, antithyroid drugs for less than 3 months. From PBMCs, RNA was extracted and then used to make the TCR library. The sample was also linked to a second study, of T cells in Graves' hyperthyroidism and ophthalmopathy.

Sequencing used peripheral blood mononuclear cells (PBMCs), obtained at new diagnosis, from a patient treated with antithyroid drugs. The receptors come from a young woman with Graves disease.

This clonotype was seen a few times. The DNA of the CDR3 is TGCAGTGCTAGTTCCGGACAGGGTGTCTCCTACGAGCAGTACTTC. Translation: CSASSGQGVSYEQYF. The chain joins TRBV20-1 to TRBJ2-7; 8 bases map to TRBD1. CDR1 and CDR2 from the germline V gene are DFQATT and SNEGSKA (reference sequence). CDR3 length: 15 residues. J gave up 0 bases and V 3 bases, and 7 bases lay outside the gene matches.

This clonotype was seen many times. This rearrangement joins TRBV6-2 or TRBV6-3 to TRBJ2-2; D is possibly TRBD1 (5 bases). The germline CDR1 and CDR2 sequences are MNHEY and SVGEGT. This CDR3 spans 14 amino acids. Trimming cost V 6 bases and J 5 bases, with 13 bases left between them. The CDR3 here is CASRRQLGTGELFF. The CDR3 bases are TGTGCCAGCAGGCGACAGTTGGGGACCGGGGAGCTGTTTTTT.

CDR3 sequence (DNA): TGTGCCAGCAGCTTAGTTCGCAGGGGGCAGAACACTGAAGCTTTCTTT. Residues: CASSLVRRGQNTEAFF. The chain uses TRBV7-8 and TRBJ1-1; 8 bases fit TRBD1. V was pared by 1 base and J by 1 base, with 5 bases of the junction left unmatched. This CDR3 has 16 residues. Germline values: CDR1 SGHVS, CDR2 FQNEAQ.

This clonotype was seen more than once but under ten times. The V gene is TRBV7-2, the J gene TRBJ1-2, with D possibly being TRBD1 (5 bases). Trimming took 2 bases from V and 4 from J, leaving 17 bases between them. CDR1 SGHTA and CDR2 FQGNSA come from the germline V gene. The CDR3 contains 16 residues. This CDR3 reads CASSLIWGSLAYGYTF. The CDR3 coding sequence is TGTGCCAGCAGCTTAATTTGGGGCTCCCTCGCCTATGGCTACACCTTC.

This clonotype was observed at least ten times. The gene calls are TRBV7-2 and TRBJ2-3, with D unresolved. Trimming left V 2 bases short and J 2 bases short, with 5 bases between. The germline CDR1 and CDR2 sequences are SGHTA and FQGNSA. The CDR3 consists of 13 residues. The CDR3 bases are TGTGCCAGCAGCTTATGGGTCACAGATACGCAGTATTTT. Amino acid sequence: CASSLWVTDTQYF.

This clonotype occurred many times. V and J are TRBV27 and TRBJ2-7, with TRBD2 matching over 13 bases. CDR3 size: 20 residues. Unmatched junction bases numbered 21, after V lost 5 bases and J lost 5 bases. In germline, CDR1 is MNHEY, CDR2 SMNVEV (reference sequence). The CDR3 loop is CASSPQRSGTSGTRFHEQYF. The CDR3 nucleotides are TGTGCCAGCAGTCCCCAAAGATCCGGGACTAGCGGGACCCGGTTTCACGAGCAGTACTTC.

This clonotype was picked up many times. The chain joins TRBV19 to TRBJ2-1, with 7 bases lining up with TRBD2. This CDR3 comprises 15 residues. Germline V gene sequence: CDR1 LNHDA, CDR2 SQIVND (reference sequence). With V trimmed by 5 bases and J by 1 base, 5 bases remained unmatched. CDR3 DNA: TGTGCCAGTAGTCCATCCGGGGGGTCCTACAATGAGCAGTTCTTC. This sequence encodes CASSPSGGSYNEQFF. The full variable domain, rest sourced from reference TRBV19 and TRBJ2-1, is DGGITQSPKYLFRKEGQNVTLSCEQNLNHDAMYWYRQDPGQGLRLIYYSQIVNDFQKGDIAEGYSVSREKKESFPLTVTSAQKNPTAFYLCASSPSGGSYNEQFFGPGTRLTVL.

At least ten counts were recorded for this clonotype. The rearrangement links TRBV20-1 to TRBJ2-5; D not certain. Germline CDR1 reads DFQATT; CDR2 reads SNEGSKA (reference sequence). CDR3 length equals 14 residues. V was cut by 0 bases and J by 8 bases, with 16 bases left in between. The CDR3 sequence is CSARDRAPLGTQYF. CDR3 sequence (DNA): TGCAGTGCTAGAGATAGGGCCCCGTTAGGAACCCAGTACTTC.

This clonotype has a count of ten or more. The chain has TRBV7-9 and TRBJ2-3; D call uncertain. Trimming took 3 bases from V and 2 from J, leaving 3 bases between them. Germline V gene data show CDR1 as SEHNR and CDR2 as FQNEAQ (reference sequence). There are 12 residues in the CDR3. CDR3 nucleotide sequence: TGTGCCAGCAGCTTCCACACAGATACGCAGTATTTT. It encodes CASSFHTDTQYF. Combining the CDR3 with reference TRBV7-9 and TRBJ2-3 gives the whole variable domain DTGVSQNPRHKITKRGQNVTFRCDPISEHNRLYWYRQTLGQGPEFLTYFQNEAQLEKSRLLSDRFSAERPKGSFSTLEIQRTEQGDSAMYLCASSFHTDTQYFGPGTRLTVL.

This clonotype was recorded at least ten times. The chain's CDR3 is CSASGQGNYGYTF. The CDR3 bases are TGCAGTGCCAGCGGACAGGGGAACTATGGCTACACCTTC. The chain joins TRBV20-1 to TRBJ1-2; the match to TRBD1 covers 9 bases. Germline CDR1 reads DFQATT; CDR2 reads SNEGSKA (reference sequence). Trimming cost V 6 bases and J 2 bases; bases outside gene matches: 4. CDR3 length: 13 amino acids.

This clonotype was observed a few times. V is TRBV7-9 and J is TRBJ2-3; 13 nucleotides line up with TRBD2. CDR1 is SEHNR, CDR2 FQNEAQ, per germline (reference sequence). Losses at the gene ends were 5 bases for V and 0 bases for J; bases not matched to a gene: 11. The CDR3 consists of 19 residues. The CDR3 DNA sequence: TGTGCCAGCAGCCGATCCCGGACTAGCGGGGGACCTAGCACAGATACGCAGTATTTT. This encodes CASSRSRTSGGPSTDTQYF.

This clonotype was seen repeatedly, ten times or more. V is TRBV9 and J is TRBJ2-1, with a tentative D call TRBD2 (6 bases). Germline values: CDR1 SGDLS, CDR2 YYNGEE. This CDR3 contains 12 residues. V was clipped by 5 bases and J by 7 bases, with 10 bases between them. The DNA for the CDR3 is TGTGCCAGCAGGGGGGGTGGGAATGAGCAGTTCTTC. Amino acids: CASRGGGNEQFF. The full variable domain, completed using reference TRBV9 and TRBJ2-1, is DSGVTQTPKHLITATGQRVTLRCSPRSGDLSVYWYQQSLDQGLQFLIQYYNGEERAKGNILERFSAQQFPDLHSELNLSSLELGDSALYFCASRGGGNEQFFGPGTRLTVL.

This clonotype was seen ten or more times. This chain connects TRBV11-3 to TRBJ1-1; D is undetermined. V lost 8 bases to trimming and J lost 7 bases, with 17 bases between them. Germline lookup yields CDR1 SGHNT and CDR2 YENEEA. There are 13 residues in the CDR3. The CDR3 sequence: CASSLALTVEAFF. DNA of the CDR3: TGTGCCAGCTCCTTGGCCCTGACGGTTGAAGCTTTCTTT.

This clonotype was seen ten or more times. The CDR3 region has the DNA TGTGCCAGCAAAGTCCGGGACACCGGGGAGCTGTTTTTT. Amino acids: CASKVRDTGELFF. V usage is TRBV19 and J usage is TRBJ2-2; D not certain. Germline V lookup: CDR1 LNHDA, CDR2 SQIVND (reference sequence). The CDR3 is made up of 13 amino acids. The V end lost 9 bases, the J end lost 3 bases, and 11 bases lay between the germline ends.

This clonotype was detected many times. The chain is built from TRBV28 and TRBJ2-3; TRBD2 aligns across 14 bases. Germline assignment: CDR1 MDHEN and CDR2 SYDVKM. Trimming cost V 4 bases and J 4 bases; bases outside gene matches: 10. The CDR3 extends over 18 amino acids. CDR3 nucleotide sequence: TGTGCCAGCAGTTCACCCGGGACTAGCGGGAGTGGGCCAGATACGCAGTATTTT. This translates into CASSSPGTSGSGPDTQYF. The entire variable domain, with the rest obtained from reference TRBV28 and TRBJ2-3, is as follows: DVKVTQSSRYLVKRTGEKVFLECVQDMDHENMFWYRQDPGLGLRLIYFSYDVKMKEKGDIPEGYSVSREKKERFSLILESASTNQTSMYLCASSSPGTSGSGPDTQYFGPGTRLTVL.

The genes are TRBV20-1 and TRBJ2-7; D remains ambiguous. Trimming cost V 3 bases and J 1 base, with 16 bases left between them. The CDR3 extends over 15 amino acids. Germline V gives CDR1 DFQATT, CDR2 SNEGSKA (reference sequence). The CDR3 nucleotides read TGCAGTGCTAGGGTTGGCAGGCCCCCTTCCTACGAGCAGTACTTC. It yields the protein CSARVGRPPSYEQYF.

The count of this clonotype is one. The chain carries TRBV6-1 and TRBJ1-2; D ambiguous. Germline CDR1 reads MNHNS; CDR2 reads SASEGT. Trimming stripped 8 bases from V and 5 bases from J, with 15 bases between. This CDR3 comprises 13 residues. CDR3 loop: CASPFREGYGYTF. The DNA for the CDR3 is TGTGCCAGCCCTTTTCGGGAAGGGTATGGCTACACCTTC.

CDR3 in DNA: TGTGCCAGCTCACAAACCCGGGGGGCTAGCGGGAGCTACGAGCAGTACTTC. It yields the protein CASSQTRGASGSYEQYF. The J gene is TRBJ2-7, the V gene TRBV18; 10 bases are shared with TRBD2. The V and J ends lost 4 bases and 3 bases, in that order; junction bases with no gene match: 12. The CDR3 runs to 17 residues. The germline gives CDR1 KGHSH, CDR2 LQKENI.

V is TRBV6-5 and J is TRBJ2-4, with 7 bases matching TRBD1. The V gene's germline CDR1 is MNHEY and CDR2 SVGAGI. V gave up 2 bases and J gave up 6 bases; unmatched junction bases: 4. CDR3 length equals 14 residues. The CDR3 DNA reads TGTGCCAGCAGTTACAAGTCAGGGGGAAACATTCAGTACTTC. Its translation is CASSYKSGGNIQYF.

This clonotype was counted many times. The chain combines TRBV30 with TRBJ2-3; no firm D call. The ends were cut back, 2 bases at V and 5 bases at J, with 8 bases in the middle. Germline V gene lookup returns CDR1 GTSNPN and CDR2 SVGIG (reference sequence). The CDR3 extends over 12 amino acids. CDR3 in amino acids: CAWSPSEDTQYF. CDR3 in DNA: TGTGCCTGGAGTCCCTCTGAAGATACGCAGTATTTT.

This clonotype was counted many times. The chain links TRBV30 to TRBJ2-3; TRBD1 might be the D (6 bases). From germline, CDR1 is GTSNPN and CDR2 SVGIG (reference sequence). The V and J ends lost 2 bases and 0 bases respectively, with 15 bases between them. The CDR3 runs 16 residues. The CDR3 is CAWSRGTAASTDTQYF. The DNA of the CDR3 is TGTGCCTGGAGTAGGGGGACGGCGGCCAGCACAGATACGCAGTATTTT.

This chain uses TRBV4-1 with TRBJ2-5; 11 bases align to TRBD2. Germline lookup yields CDR1 MGHRA and CDR2 YSYEKL. The length of the CDR3 is 17 residues. Trimming took 1 base from V and 4 from J; bases not matched to a gene: 8. Here the CDR3 DNA reads TGCGCCAGCAGCCAAGTACTAGCGGGAGTGAGGAGAGAGACCCAGTACTTC. Amino acids: CASSQVLAGVRRETQYF.

This clonotype was seen a handful of times. The chain combines TRBV6-1 with TRBJ2-7, with TRBD2 matching 8 bases. Germline CDR1 MNHNS, CDR2 SASEGT. There are 14 residues in the CDR3. With V trimmed by 7 bases and J by 6 bases, 11 bases remained unmatched. The CDR3 loop reads CASNPGRGVSEQYF. In nucleotides, the CDR3 is TGTGCCAGCAACCCCGGGAGGGGAGTTTCCGAGCAGTACTTC.

At least ten counts were recorded for this clonotype. CDR3: CASSLFPGNTIYF. CDR3 sequence (DNA): TGTGCCAGCAGCTTATTTCCTGGAAACACCATATATTTT. V usage is TRBV11-3 and J usage is TRBJ1-3, with D hard to call. Germline lookup yields CDR1 SGHNT and CDR2 YENEEA. The CDR3 has 13 amino acids. The V and J ends lost 2 bases and 2 bases respectively, with 4 bases between them.

The chain is built from TRBV20-1 and TRBJ2-6; D might be TRBD2 (6 bases). The length of the CDR3 is 15 residues. The ends were cut back, 0 bases at V and 1 base at J, with 7 bases in the middle. Germline V lookup: CDR1 DFQATT, CDR2 SNEGSKA (reference sequence). DNA for the CDR3: TGCAGTGCTAGAGATAGCGGTTCTGGGGCCAACGTCCTGACTTTC. Translated: CSARDSGSGANVLTF.

This clonotype was seen many times. The chain joins TRBV11-2 to TRBJ2-2, with D possibly being TRBD2 (7 bases). Trimming removed 5 bases from V and 3 bases from J, with 22 bases in between. CDR1 and CDR2 (germline): SGHAT, FQNNGV. The CDR3 sequence is 18 residues long. CDR3 protein: CASSRAPRGARDTGELFF. CDR3 nucleotides: TGTGCCAGCAGCAGAGCCCCCCGGGGGGCGCGGGACACCGGGGAGCTGTTTTTT.

This clonotype was picked up a small number of times. The rearrangement joins TRBV15 to TRBJ2-7, with 10 bases identical to TRBD1. Germline V gene sequence: CDR1 LNHNV, CDR2 YYDKDF (reference sequence). The CDR3 contains 15 residues. V was pared by 5 bases and J by 3 bases, with 7 bases of the junction left unmatched. The CDR3 nucleotides read TGTGCCACCAGCGGAACCGGGACAGGGGTCTACGAGCAGTACTTC. This encodes CATSGTGTGVYEQYF.

This sequence joins TRBV12-3 or TRBV12-4 and TRBJ2-7, with D perhaps TRBD2 (5 bases). This CDR3 spans 14 amino acids. V shed 4 bases and J shed 0 bases, with 10 bases lying between them. The CDR3 region has the DNA TGTGCCAGCAGTTACGGCGGGTTCTCCTACGAGCAGTACTTC. Residues: CASSYGGFSYEQYF.

This clonotype showed up just a few times. V gene TRBV7-9 combines with J gene TRBJ2-7; 7 bases are a match to TRBD1. V lost 2 bases to trimming and J lost 4 bases; unmatched junction nucleotides: 14. Germline V gene lookup returns CDR1 SEHNR and CDR2 FQNEAQ (reference sequence). The CDR3 sequence is 17 residues long. CDR3 nucleotide sequence: TGTGCCAGCAGCTTAAGAGAGGGGGCTTCACGGGTTTACGAGCAGTACTTC. Translated, it gives CASSLREGASRVYEQYF. Full variable domain (outside the CDR3, taken from reference TRBV7-9 and TRBJ2-7): DTGVSQNPRHKITKRGQNVTFRCDPISEHNRLYWYRQTLGQGPEFLTYFQNEAQLEKSRLLSDRFSAERPKGSFSTLEIQRTEQGDSAMYLCASSLREGASRVYEQYFGPGTRLTVT.

This clonotype appeared many times. The V gene is TRBV27, the J gene TRBJ2-7; weak D call: TRBD1 (5 bases). Germline values: CDR1 MNHEY, CDR2 SMNVEV (reference sequence). Deletions cut 6 bases from V and 0 bases from J, with 9 bases between. The CDR3 totals 13 residues. CDR3 nucleotides: TGTGCCAGCAGCACAGGTCACTCCTACGAGCAGTACTTC. Residues: CASSTGHSYEQYF.